This T cell receptor (beta chain) was profiled in a study of shared clonotypes between healthy human individuals. Clones were read by immunoSEQ multiplex PCR, and TCRdb kept only the in-frame ones, dropping some. This sample has around 2.1 million clones, with approximately 96% found just once. Regarding the study as a whole: Rarefaction indicated that sorted-subset sequencing remained incomplete although depth was large. An effect of sequencing depth on clonotype sharing among donors was expected. Naive subsets generally had larger estimated richness than memory subsets.

Comments on this clone: Its cognate antigen is unknown.

The germline V and J ends were trimmed by 1 base and 2 bases, with 10 bases remaining between them. CDR1 is GTSNPN, CDR2 SVGIG, per germline (reference sequence). The CDR3 runs to 14 residues. The clonotype originates from a man aged 18 to 29 in good health. What was sequenced was naive CD4+ T cells sorted from blood. Stated subset: CD45RA+ positively selected. The rearrangement joins TRBV30 to TRBJ2-3; possibly TRBD2 for D (6 bases). CDR3 loop: CAWSGASVTDTQYF. Here the CDR3 DNA reads TGTGCCTGGAGTGGGGCTAGCGTCACAGATACGCAGTATTTT.